The TCR beta chain described here comes from a study of cytomegalovirus exposure and HLA in healthy donors. Notes on this clone: Its matching antigen is unknown.

The PCR had 60 Vbeta and 13 Jbeta primers. Method: immunoSEQ multiplex PCR; TCRdb's copy keeps in-frame clones and lacks some. Seen here are approximately 200,000 clones, approximately 80% observed once, and the top ten hold 15% to 17%. The study's findings and limits: In an earlier analysis, productive rearrangement rates for most beta V segments clustered near 87% or 30%. The majority of TCR sequences were rare, yet some public TCRs appeared in many donors.

The TCR was taken from a middle-aged man in good health and CMV-seronegative. Sequencing was done on a sample of PBMCs.

The CDR3 here is CASSLGGGTSGDQETQYF. CDR3 sequence (DNA): TGTGCCAGCAGCTTAGGGGGTGGGACTAGCGGGGACCAAGAGACCCAGTACTTC. The genes are TRBV7-8 and TRBJ2-5; 13 nucleotides align to TRBD2. The CDR3 totals 18 residues. The germline V gene encodes CDR1 SGHVS and CDR2 FQNEAQ. V dropped 1 base and J dropped 0; count of bases not matched to a gene: 5.